One and the same sample provided the 5 T cell receptor beta chains below, sequenced in a study of PD-1 blockade in classical Hodgkin lymphoma. Method: immunoSEQ multiplex PCR; TCRdb's copy keeps in-frame clones and lacks some. This sample has fewer than 20,000 clones, with 75% to 90% found just once. Relapse was seen in all patients after autologous stem cell transplantation, and brentuximab vedotin exposure was variable. This specimen was peripheral blood mononuclear cells (PBMCs), taken at baseline. These receptor sequences come from a human donor with classical Hodgkin lymphoma.

The rearrangement joins TRBV7-8 to TRBJ2-5; D call uncertain. The end of the DNA is better explained by TRBJ2-7, so the J call may be wrong. Germline-derived CDR1 and CDR2 are SGHVS and FQNEAQ. This CDR3 has 11 residues. The CDR3 DNA reads as TGTGCCAGCAGCCCGAGCTACGAGCAGTACTTC. It encodes CASSPSYEQYF.

V and J are TRBV19 and TRBJ2-7; no firm D call. CDR1 and CDR2 (germline): LNHDA, SQIVND (reference sequence). CDR3 length: 14 amino acids. Trimming shortened V by 5 bases and J by 2 bases, and 13 bases separated the two germline ends. CDR3 sequence (DNA): TGTGCCAGTAGTCCCTTCGCAGGAACCTACGAGCAGTACTTC. Translated, it gives CASSPFAGTYEQYF.

The J gene is TRBJ1-5, the V gene TRBV28; D possibly corresponds to TRBD1 (6 bases). Trimming cost V 2 bases and J 5 bases, with 13 bases left between them. Germline CDR1 MDHEN, CDR2 SYDVKM. The length of the CDR3 is 15 residues. CDR3 sequence reads: CASSLAFKGDQPQHF. In nucleotides, the CDR3 is TGTGCCAGCAGTTTAGCCTTTAAGGGGGATCAGCCCCAGCATTTT.

J is TRBJ1-1 and V is TRBV19; a possible D gene is TRBD1 (5 bases). The CDR3 length is 14 residues. Per germline, CDR1 LNHDA and CDR2 SQIVND (reference sequence). The V gene lost 0 bases and the J gene lost 7 bases, with 12 bases spanning the gap. The CDR3 sequence: CASSIDLWGLEAFF. CDR3 bases: TGTGCCAGTAGTATAGATCTATGGGGACTTGAAGCTTTCTTT.

The V call is TRBV6-1, the J call TRBJ2-2, with D maybe TRBD1 (5 bases). The CDR3 has 13 amino acids. Looked up from germline, CDR1 is MNHNS and CDR2 is SASEGT. The V end was cut by 7 bases, the J end by 4 bases, with 10 bases between. The DNA of the CDR3 is TGTGCCAGCACCTTGACAGTCACCGGGGAGCTGTTTTTT. Its translation: CASTLTVTGELFF.